These T cell receptor beta chains were read from a single sample in a study of blood T cells in healthy people across ages. TCRdb re-derived calls from the 5' RACE reads in MiXCR, one entry per CDR3 protein. Of about 900,000 distinct CDR3 sequences listed, 48% are singletons. Input material: blood. These receptors were obtained from a man between 25 and 39 years old in good health. CDR3s include the opening cysteine and the closing phenylalanine or tryptophan. The order of the fields is J gene, D gene, V gene, clone size, CDR3 protein, CDR3 DNA. A D gene is named only where the DNA matches it firmly. A row's size may be missing; if present it is once, few, many or a size class.

TRBJ2-3 NA TRBV28 NA CASTTWQFTDTQYF TGTGCCAGCACCACTTGGCAATTCACAGATACGCAGTATTTT
TRBJ2-1 NA TRBV5-6 NA CASSLVTYNEQFF TGTGCCAGCAGCTTGGTCACCTACAATGAGCAGTTCTTC
TRBJ2-7 TRBD1 TRBV7-7 NA CASRGRLSGTGGSYEQYF TGTGCTAGCAGGGGCAGACTTTCAGGGACAGGGGGTTCCTACGAGCAGTACTTC
TRBJ1-5 NA TRBV7-9 NA CASTSLGGPQHF TGTGCCAGCACCTCGCTTGGGGGGCCCCAGCATTTT
TRBJ2-3 NA TRBV12-5 NA CASGPGGPGTDTQYF TGTGCTAGTGGCCCCGGGGGGCCCGGCACAGATACGCAGTATTTT
TRBJ2-7 TRBD2 TRBV12-3/TRBV12-4 NA CASSSGGSGDSYNEQYF TGTGCCAGCAGTTCTGGGGGTAGCGGGGACTCCTACAATGAGCAGTACTTC
TRBJ2-6 TRBD1 TRBV5-1 NA CASSQGQGATGANVLTF TGCGCCAGCAGCCAAGGACAGGGGGCGACTGGGGCCAACGTCCTGACTTTC
TRBJ1-4 TRBD1 TRBV5-1 few CASSYSGGNEKLFF TGCGCCAGCAGTTATTCAGGGGGCAATGAAAAACTGTTTTTT
TRBJ2-7 TRBD1 TRBV4-1 NA CASTRTGEVRYEQYF TGCGCCAGCACCCGGACAGGGGAAGTGAGATACGAGCAGTACTTC
TRBJ1-2 TRBD1 TRBV10-1 NA CASSESLRTGKVRGEDHGYTF TGCGCCAGCAGTGAGTCATTAAGGACAGGGAAAGTCCGGGGTGAAGATCATGGCTACACCTTC
TRBJ2-5 TRBD2 TRBV7-8 NA CASKPGLAGEQYF TGTGCCAGCAAACCGGGACTAGCGGGTGAGCAGTACTTC
TRBJ1-2 NA TRBV14 NA CASSQVRGYYGYTF TGTGCCAGCAGCCAAGTCCGGGGGTACTATGGCTACACCTTC
TRBJ2-1 NA TRBV7-2 few CASSPPGRTYNEQFF TGTGCCAGCAGCCCCCCGGGACGGACCTACAATGAGCAGTTCTTC
TRBJ2-7 TRBD1 TRBV28 once CAIASPGQGYEQYF TGTGCCATCGCCTCGCCGGGACAGGGCTACGAGCAGTACTTC
TRBJ2-1 NA TRBV11-1 NA CASSHWGYNEQFF TGTGCCAGCAGCCATTGGGGGTACAATGAGCAGTTCTTC
TRBJ2-5 TRBD1 TRBV11-2 NA CASSFEGGAGETQYF TGTGCCAGCAGCTTTGAAGGGGGCGCTGGAGAGACCCAGTACTTC
TRBJ2-3 TRBD1 TRBV12-5 few CASGLGTGVTDTQYF TGTGCTAGTGGTTTGGGGACAGGAGTCACAGATACGCAGTATTTT
TRBJ2-7 NA TRBV11-3 few CASAPRVPSYEQYF TGTGCCAGCGCGCCCAGGGTACCCTCCTACGAGCAGTACTTC
TRBJ2-5 NA TRBV4-2 many CASSRTGNERQETQYF TGTGCCAGCAGCCGAACCGGGAACGAGAGGCAAGAGACCCAGTACTTC
TRBJ2-3 NA TRBV6-1 many CASSESRSTDTQYF TGTGCCAGCAGTGAGTCGCGGAGCACAGATACGCAGTATTTT
TRBJ2-2 TRBD1 TRBV25-1 NA CASSERTGPNTGELFF TGTGCCAGCAGTGAGAGGACAGGTCCTAACACCGGGGAGCTGTTTTTT
TRBJ1-2 TRBD1 TRBV4-1 NA CASSLRRDRGDGYTF TGCGCCAGCAGCCTCCGCCGGGACAGGGGGGATGGCTACACCTTC
TRBJ1-2 NA TRBV2 NA CASSSSPADGYTF TGTGCCAGCTCTTCTAGTCCAGCGGATGGCTACACCTTC
TRBJ1-4 TRBD1 TRBV11-3 NA CASSPAGQANEKLFF TGTGCCAGCAGCCCGGCGGGACAGGCTAATGAAAAACTGTTTTTT
TRBJ2-1 NA TRBV7-9 many CASSNSEIQFF TGTGCCAGCAGCAATTCAGAGATACAGTTCTTC
TRBJ1-2 NA TRBV20-1 few CSATRGVDYGYTF TGCAGTGCTACTAGGGGGGTTGACTATGGCTACACCTTC
TRBJ2-5 TRBD2 TRBV24-1 NA CATSDGTSGKTQYF TGTGCCACCAGTGATGGGACTAGCGGAAAGACCCAGTACTTC
TRBJ1-5 NA TRBV5-1 NA CASSWEPNQPQHF TGCGCCAGCAGCTGGGAGCCCAATCAGCCCCAGCATTTT
TRBJ2-1 NA TRBV7-2 many CASSLVKGNEQFF TGTGCCAGCAGCCTGGTCAAGGGGAATGAGCAGTTCTTC
TRBJ2-7 NA TRBV6-4 NA CASSEGRGTIYEQYF TGTGCCAGCAGTGAAGGAAGGGGGACCATCTACGAGCAGTACTTC
TRBJ1-5 NA TRBV7-9 NA CASSLGAGRNQPQHF TGTGCCAGCAGCTTAGGTGCAGGGAGAAACCAGCCCCAGCATTTT
TRBJ2-2 NA TRBV10-3 NA CAIFPGGANTGELFF TGTGCCATCTTTCCCGGGGGCGCGAACACCGGGGAGCTGTTTTTT
TRBJ1-5 TRBD1 TRBV7-9 NA CAGRSGTGEGQPQHF TGTGCCGGCAGATCAGGGACAGGGGAGGGTCAGCCCCAGCATTTT
TRBJ2-1 NA TRBV7-9 NA CASSPPGRYNEQFF TGTGCCAGCAGCCCCCCCGGGCGGTACAATGAGCAGTTCTTC
TRBJ2-7 TRBD1 TRBV27 few CASSRPGQGSYEQYF TGTGCCAGCAGTCGACCGGGACAGGGGAGCTACGAGCAGTACTTC
TRBJ1-2 NA TRBV27 NA CASRYDSTYGYTF TGTGCCAGCAGGTACGACAGTACTTATGGCTACACCTTC
TRBJ2-7 NA TRBV20-1 NA CSARDRRGGGNNEQYF TGCAGTGCTAGAGATCGAAGGGGCGGAGGCAACAATGAGCAGTACTTC
TRBJ1-5 NA TRBV6-5 NA CASSYGGSSNQPQHF TGTGCCAGCAGTTACGGCGGCAGTTCCAATCAGCCCCAGCATTTT
TRBJ2-7 NA TRBV6-5 NA CASSYDMGSYEQYF TGTGCCAGCAGTTACGACATGGGCTCCTACGAGCAGTACTTC
TRBJ1-2 TRBD1 TRBV4-1 NA CASSPKGGGDRQYTF TGCGCCAGCAGCCCCAAGGGAGGGGGCGATCGACAATACACCTTC
TRBJ2-5 NA TRBV6-2/TRBV6-3 NA CASRSSGTYNEQYF TGTGCCAGCAGGAGTAGCGGTACCTACAATGAGCAGTACTTC
TRBJ2-3 TRBD1 TRBV29-1 few CSLRYGDSLSGDTQYF TGCAGCCTAAGATACGGGGACAGCCTGTCCGGGGATACGCAGTATTTT
TRBJ2-7 NA TRBV20-1 NA CSAPLRDSNSYEQYF TGCAGTGCTCCCCTCCGGGACTCCAACTCCTACGAGCAGTACTTC
TRBJ2-1 NA TRBV20-1 NA CSAHRGSADNEQFF TGCAGTGCCCACCGGGGCTCCGCCGACAATGAGCAGTTCTTC
TRBJ2-1 NA TRBV9 NA CASSVGVDEQFF TGTGCCAGCAGCGTAGGTGTGGATGAGCAGTTCTTC
TRBJ2-7 TRBD1 TRBV12-3/TRBV12-4 NA CASSPRQGVHEQYF TGTGCCAGCAGCCCCCGACAGGGAGTCCACGAGCAGTACTTC
TRBJ1-5 NA TRBV6-5 NA CASSYSLGLSQPQHF TGTGCCAGCAGTTACTCCTTAGGGTTAAGTCAGCCCCAGCATTTT
TRBJ1-1 NA TRBV4-2 few CASSQVLGNTEAFF TGTGCCAGCAGCCAAGTCCTCGGGAACACTGAAGCTTTCTTT
TRBJ2-3 NA TRBV12-3/TRBV12-4 NA CASSHIAPDTQYF TGTGCCAGCAGTCACATAGCCCCAGATACGCAGTATTTT